This entry lists 5 T cell receptor beta chains sequenced from one sample in a study of cytomegalovirus exposure and HLA in healthy donors. Both 60 Vbeta primers and 13 Jbeta primers went into the PCR. The table came from immunoSEQ multiplex PCR; TCRdb's copy has only in-frame clones and leaves some out. The sample has some 140,000 clones, roughly 80% seen once; the top ten hold approximately 4%. The sequenced sample consisted of PBMCs. These receptors all come from a woman between 35 and 50 years old in good health and CMV-seronegative.

The chain is built from TRBV30 and TRBJ2-3; 7 positions agree with TRBD2. The CDR3 has 12 amino acids. V gave up 2 bases and J gave up 6 bases; unmatched junction bases: 2. CDR1 GTSNPN and CDR2 SVGIG come from the germline V gene (reference sequence). CDR3 DNA: TGTGCCTGGAGTACACTAGCGGATACGCAGTATTTT. The encoded protein is CAWSTLADTQYF. Drawing the rest from reference TRBV30 and TRBJ2-3, the complete variable domain is SQTIHQWPATLVQPVGSPLSLECTVEGTSNPNLYWYRQAAGRGLQLLFYSVGIGQISSEVPQNLSASRPQDRQFILSSKKLLLSDSGFYLCAWSTLADTQYFGPGTRLTVL.

This clone was picked up one time. The chain uses TRBV5-1 and TRBJ2-5; 7 nucleotides agree with TRBD2. CDR3 length equals 18 residues. Germline V gene sequence: CDR1 SGHRS, CDR2 YFSETQ. V lost 1 base to trimming and J lost 3 bases; unmatched junction nucleotides: 15. The CDR3 here is CASSLIGPRAGDKETQYF. The CDR3 DNA sequence: TGCGCCAGCAGCTTGATTGGGCCCCGCGCGGGGGATAAAGAGACCCAGTACTTC.

This clone was seen more than once but under ten times. The V gene is TRBV6-5, the J gene TRBJ1-1; possibly TRBD1 for D (6 bases). The ends were cut back, 8 bases at V and 0 bases at J, with 10 bases in the middle. CDR3 length equals 13 residues. CDR1 is MNHEY and CDR2 is SVGAGI in the germline V gene. In DNA, the CDR3 is TGTGCCAGCCTGGACAGCCTGAACACTGAAGCTTTCTTT. It is translated as CASLDSLNTEAFF.

The chain carries TRBV25-1 and TRBJ2-1, with 9 bases lining up with TRBD2. CDR3 length equals 18 residues. Germline-derived CDR1 and CDR2 are MGHDK and SYGVNS. J gave up 0 bases and V 1 base, and 7 bases lay outside the gene matches. The CDR3 DNA follows: TGTGCCAGCAGTGAATTGTCTAGCGGGGTGAGCTCCTACAATGAGCAGTTCTTC. This gives the protein CASSELSSGVSSYNEQFF.

The rearrangement uses TRBV5-1 and TRBJ1-1; 7 nucleotides agree with TRBD1. The germline gives CDR1 SGHRS, CDR2 YFSETQ. The V gene end was trimmed by 4 bases and the J gene end by 7 bases; junction bases not matched to a gene: 10. This CDR3 is built from 14 residues. The CDR3 protein is CASSPQNWDSEAFF. CDR3 nucleotides: TGCGCCAGCAGCCCACAAAACTGGGACAGTGAAGCTTTCTTT.